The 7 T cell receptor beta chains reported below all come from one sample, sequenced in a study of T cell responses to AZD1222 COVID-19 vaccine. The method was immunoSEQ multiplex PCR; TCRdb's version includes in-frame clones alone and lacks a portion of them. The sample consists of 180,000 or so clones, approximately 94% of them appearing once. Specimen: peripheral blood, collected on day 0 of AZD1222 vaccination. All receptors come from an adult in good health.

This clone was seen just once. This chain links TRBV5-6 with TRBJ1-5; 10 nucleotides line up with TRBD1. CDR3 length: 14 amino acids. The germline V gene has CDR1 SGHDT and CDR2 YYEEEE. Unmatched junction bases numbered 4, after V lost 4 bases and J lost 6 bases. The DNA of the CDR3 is TGTGCCAGCAGCCGGACAGGGGGAAGTCAGCCCCAGCATTTT. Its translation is CASSRTGGSQPQHF.

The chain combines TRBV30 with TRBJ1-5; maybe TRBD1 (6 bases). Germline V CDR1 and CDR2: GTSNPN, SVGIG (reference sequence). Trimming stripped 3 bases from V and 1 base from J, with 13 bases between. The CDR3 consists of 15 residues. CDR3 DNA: TGTGCCTGGAGGCTCCTCAGGGGCAGCAATCAGCCCCAGCATTTT. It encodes CAWRLLRGSNQPQHF.

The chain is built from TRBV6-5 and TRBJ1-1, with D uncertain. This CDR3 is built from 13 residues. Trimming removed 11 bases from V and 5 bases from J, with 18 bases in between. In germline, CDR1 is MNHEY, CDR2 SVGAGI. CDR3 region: CAGSASSVTEAFF. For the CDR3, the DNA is TGTGCCGGTTCGGCTTCCTCGGTAACTGAAGCTTTCTTT.

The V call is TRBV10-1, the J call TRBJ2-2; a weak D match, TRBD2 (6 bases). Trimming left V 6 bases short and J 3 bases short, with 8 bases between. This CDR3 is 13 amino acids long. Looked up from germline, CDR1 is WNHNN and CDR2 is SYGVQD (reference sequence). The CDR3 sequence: CASRGLHTGELFF. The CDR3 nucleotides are TGCGCCAGCAGGGGACTTCACACCGGGGAGCTGTTTTTT.

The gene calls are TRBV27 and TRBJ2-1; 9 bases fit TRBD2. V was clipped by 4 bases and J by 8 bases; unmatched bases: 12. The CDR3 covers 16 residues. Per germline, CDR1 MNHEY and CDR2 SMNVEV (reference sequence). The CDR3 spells CASSWGTSSGVDEQFF. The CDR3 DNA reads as TGTGCCAGCAGTTGGGGGACTAGCTCGGGGGTCGATGAGCAGTTCTTC.

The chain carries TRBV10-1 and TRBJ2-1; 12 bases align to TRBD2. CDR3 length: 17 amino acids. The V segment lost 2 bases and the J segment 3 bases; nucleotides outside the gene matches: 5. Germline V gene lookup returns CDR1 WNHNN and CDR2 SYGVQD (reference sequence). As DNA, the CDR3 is TGCGCCAGCAGTGAGGGACTAGCGGGAACTTACTACAATGAGCAGTTCTTC. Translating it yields CASSEGLAGTYYNEQFF.

CDR3 nucleotides: TGCAGCGCTAAGTCGGGGGCTAGTACCGGGGAGCTGTTTTTT. It specifies CSAKSGASTGELFF. The gene calls are TRBV29-1 and TRBJ2-2; D is possibly TRBD1 or TRBD2 (6 bases each). The V and J ends lost 7 bases and 5 bases respectively, with 17 bases between them. Germline V gene lookup returns CDR1 SQVTM and CDR2 ANQGSEA. The CDR3 is 14 amino acids.